This T cell receptor (beta chain) was captured by sequencing in a study of T-cell memory formation after mild COVID-19. Points from the study as a whole: Later expanders leaned CD4+, whereas clones that contracted between day 15 and 85 were balanced CD4/CD8.

TCRdb independently ran MiXCR on the 5' RACE reads; one entry per CDR3 protein. The sample has a few hundred thousand distinct CDR3 sequences, roughly 8.2% seen once. V was pared by 0 bases and J by 7 bases, with 15 bases between. The CDR3 consists of 15 residues. Germline values: CDR1 LGHNA, CDR2 YNFKEQ. Worth noting for this clonotype: Its antigen is currently unknown.

The sequencing input was PBMCs or a T cell subset sorted from them (not recorded which). The clonotype comes from a man between 18 and 35 years old who had mild COVID-19 (a few samples of this study predate the infection). Cell type and time point are not known. The genes are TRBV4-2 and TRBJ1-2; D possibly corresponds to TRBD1 (6 bases). The CDR3 DNA reads as TGTGCCAGCAGCCAAGATTTCCAGGGGCTAGGTGGCTACACCTTC. Translation gives CASSQDFQGLGGYTF.